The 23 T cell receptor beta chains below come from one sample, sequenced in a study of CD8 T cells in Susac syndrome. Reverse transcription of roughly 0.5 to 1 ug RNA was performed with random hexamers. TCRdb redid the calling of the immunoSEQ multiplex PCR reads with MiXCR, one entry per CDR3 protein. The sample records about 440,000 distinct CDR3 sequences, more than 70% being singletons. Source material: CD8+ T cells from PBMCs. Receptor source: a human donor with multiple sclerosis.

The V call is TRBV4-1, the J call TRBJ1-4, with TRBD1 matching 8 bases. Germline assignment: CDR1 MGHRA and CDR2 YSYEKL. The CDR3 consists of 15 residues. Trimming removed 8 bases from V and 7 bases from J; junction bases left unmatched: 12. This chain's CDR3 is CASGANRGDFEKLFF. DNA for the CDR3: TGCGCCAGCGGCGCTAACAGGGGGGATTTTGAAAAACTGTTTTTT.

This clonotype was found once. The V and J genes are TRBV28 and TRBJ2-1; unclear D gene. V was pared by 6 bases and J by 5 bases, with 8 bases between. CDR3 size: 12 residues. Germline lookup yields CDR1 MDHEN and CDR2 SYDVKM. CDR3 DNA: TGTGCCAGCAGGGGTGCCAACAATGAGCAGTTCTTC. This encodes CASRGANNEQFF.

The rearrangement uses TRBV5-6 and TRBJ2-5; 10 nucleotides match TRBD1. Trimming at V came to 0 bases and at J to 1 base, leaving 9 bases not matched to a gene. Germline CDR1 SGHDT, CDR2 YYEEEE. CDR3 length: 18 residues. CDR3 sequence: CASSLVGLTGGRQETQYF. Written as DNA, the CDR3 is TGTGCCAGCAGCTTGGTTGGGTTGACAGGGGGCCGCCAAGAGACCCAGTACTTC.

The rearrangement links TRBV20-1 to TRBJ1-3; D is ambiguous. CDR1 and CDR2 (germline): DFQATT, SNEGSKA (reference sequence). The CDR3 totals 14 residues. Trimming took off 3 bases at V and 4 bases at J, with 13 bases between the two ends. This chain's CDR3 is CSASRRCCGNTIYF. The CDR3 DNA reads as TGCAGTGCTAGTAGGCGGTGTTGCGGAAACACCATATATTTT.

CDR3 DNA: TGTGCCTGGAGTGTACCAGGGGGAGCCTTCTATGGCTACACCTTC. Translation gives CAWSVPGGAFYGYTF. V usage is TRBV30 and J usage is TRBJ1-2; 7 bases fit TRBD1. The junction had 8 bases not matched to a gene; V was cut back by 0 bases and J by 4 bases. Per the germline V gene, CDR1 is GTSNPN and CDR2 is SVGIG (reference sequence). The CDR3 is made up of 15 amino acids.

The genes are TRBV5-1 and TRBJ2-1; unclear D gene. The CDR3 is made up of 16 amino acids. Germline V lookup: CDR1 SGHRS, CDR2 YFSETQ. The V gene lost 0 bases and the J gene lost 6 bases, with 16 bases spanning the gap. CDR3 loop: CASSLAPDFGSNEQFF. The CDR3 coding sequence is TGCGCCAGCAGCTTGGCCCCCGACTTTGGATCCAATGAGCAGTTCTTC.

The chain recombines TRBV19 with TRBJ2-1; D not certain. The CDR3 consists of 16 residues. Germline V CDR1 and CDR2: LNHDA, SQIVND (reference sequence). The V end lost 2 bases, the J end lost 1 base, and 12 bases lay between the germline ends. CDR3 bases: TGTGCCAGTAGTATATATTTAACTGGGTCCTACAATGAGCAGTTCTTC. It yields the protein CASSIYLTGSYNEQFF.

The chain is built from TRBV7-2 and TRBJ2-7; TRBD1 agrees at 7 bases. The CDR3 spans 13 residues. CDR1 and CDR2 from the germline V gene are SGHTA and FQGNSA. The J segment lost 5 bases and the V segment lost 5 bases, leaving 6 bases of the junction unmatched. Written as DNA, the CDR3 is TGTGCCAGCAGCGTGGCAGGGGGACACGAGCAGTACTTC. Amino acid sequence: CASSVAGGHEQYF.

The CDR3 here is CASSPGPPGGTDTQYF. CDR3 in DNA: TGTGCCAGCAGCCCCGGGCCCCCGGGAGGCACAGATACGCAGTATTTT. The rearrangement joins TRBV7-9 to TRBJ2-3, with D maybe TRBD2 (6 bases). The CDR3 extends over 16 amino acids. The germline V and J ends were trimmed by 5 bases and 1 base, with 16 bases remaining between them. Germline CDR1 reads SEHNR; CDR2 reads FQNEAQ (reference sequence). Complete variable domain (other parts from reference TRBV7-9 and TRBJ2-3): DTGVSQNPRHKITKRGQNVTFRCDPISEHNRLYWYRQTLGQGPEFLTYFQNEAQLEKSRLLSDRFSAERPKGSFSTLEIQRTEQGDSAMYLCASSPGPPGGTDTQYFGPGTRLTVL.

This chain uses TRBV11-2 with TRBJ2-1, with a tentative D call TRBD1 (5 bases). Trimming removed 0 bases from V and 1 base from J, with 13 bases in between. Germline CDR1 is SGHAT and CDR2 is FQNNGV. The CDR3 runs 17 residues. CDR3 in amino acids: CASSLDGTGSSYNEQFF. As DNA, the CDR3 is TGTGCCAGCAGCTTAGATGGCACAGGTTCTTCCTACAATGAGCAGTTCTTC.

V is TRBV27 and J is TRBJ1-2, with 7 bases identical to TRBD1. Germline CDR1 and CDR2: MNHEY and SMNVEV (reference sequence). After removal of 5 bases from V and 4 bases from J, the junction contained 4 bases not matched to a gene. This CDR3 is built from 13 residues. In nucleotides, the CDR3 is TGTGCCAGCAGTGAGACAGGGCTCTATGGCTACACCTTC. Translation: CASSETGLYGYTF.

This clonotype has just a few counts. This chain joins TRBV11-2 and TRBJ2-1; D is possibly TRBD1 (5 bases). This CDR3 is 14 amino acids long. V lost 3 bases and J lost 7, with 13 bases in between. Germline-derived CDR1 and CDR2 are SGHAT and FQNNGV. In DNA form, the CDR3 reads TGTGCCAGCAGCTTTGTTAGGACACTTAATGAGCAGTTCTTC. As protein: CASSFVRTLNEQFF.

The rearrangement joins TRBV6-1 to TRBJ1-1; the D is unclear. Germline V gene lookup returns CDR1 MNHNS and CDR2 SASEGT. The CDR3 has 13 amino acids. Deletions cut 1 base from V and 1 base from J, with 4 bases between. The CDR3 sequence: CASSEVENTEAFF. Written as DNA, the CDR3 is TGTGCCAGCAGTGAAGTCGAGAACACTGAAGCTTTCTTT.

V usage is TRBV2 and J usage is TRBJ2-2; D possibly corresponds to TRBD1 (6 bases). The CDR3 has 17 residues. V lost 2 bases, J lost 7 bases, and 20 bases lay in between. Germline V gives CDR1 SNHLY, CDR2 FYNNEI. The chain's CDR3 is CASSELNREDVDGELFF. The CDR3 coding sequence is TGTGCCAGCAGTGAATTGAACAGGGAAGATGTCGACGGGGAGCTGTTTTTT.

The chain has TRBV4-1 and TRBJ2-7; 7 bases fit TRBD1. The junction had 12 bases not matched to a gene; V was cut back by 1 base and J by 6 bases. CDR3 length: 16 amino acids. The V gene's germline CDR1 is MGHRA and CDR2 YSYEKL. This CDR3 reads CASSQVRETGHGEQYF. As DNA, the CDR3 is TGCGCCAGCAGCCAAGTCAGGGAGACAGGGCATGGCGAGCAGTACTTC.

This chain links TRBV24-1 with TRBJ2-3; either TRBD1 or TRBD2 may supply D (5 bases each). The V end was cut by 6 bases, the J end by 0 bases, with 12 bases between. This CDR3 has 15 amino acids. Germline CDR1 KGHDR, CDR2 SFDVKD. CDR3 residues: CATSHPGPSTDTQYF. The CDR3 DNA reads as TGTGCCACCAGTCACCCGGGACCGAGCACAGATACGCAGTATTTT.

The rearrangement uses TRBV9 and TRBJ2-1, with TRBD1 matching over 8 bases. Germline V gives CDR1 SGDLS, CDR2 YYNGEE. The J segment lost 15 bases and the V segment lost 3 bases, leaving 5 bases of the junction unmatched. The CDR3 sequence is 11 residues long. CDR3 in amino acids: CASSAGTGPFF. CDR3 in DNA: TGTGCCAGCAGCGCGGGGACAGGCCCGTTCTTC.

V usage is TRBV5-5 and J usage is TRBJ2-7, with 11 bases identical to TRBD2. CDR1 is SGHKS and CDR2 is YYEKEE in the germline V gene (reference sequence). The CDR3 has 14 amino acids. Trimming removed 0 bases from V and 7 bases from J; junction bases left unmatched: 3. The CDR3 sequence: CASSLEGLAVEQYF. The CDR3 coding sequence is TGTGCCAGCAGCTTGGAGGGACTAGCGGTAGAGCAGTACTTC.

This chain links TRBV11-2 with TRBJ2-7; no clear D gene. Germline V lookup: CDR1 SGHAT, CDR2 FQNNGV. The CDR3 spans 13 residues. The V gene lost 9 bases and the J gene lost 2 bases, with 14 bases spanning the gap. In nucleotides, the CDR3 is TGTGCCAGTCACTACCATACCGCCTACGAGCAGTACTTC. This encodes CASHYHTAYEQYF.

CDR3 DNA sequence: TGCGCCAGCAGAGGCGAGGGTGGTTGGTCACCCCTCCACTTT. It encodes CASRGEGGWSPLHF. The chain is built from TRBV5-1 and TRBJ1-6; D not resolved. Germline lookup yields CDR1 SGHRS and CDR2 YFSETQ. This CDR3 region has 14 residues. V was cut by 5 bases and J by 10 bases, with 16 bases left in between.

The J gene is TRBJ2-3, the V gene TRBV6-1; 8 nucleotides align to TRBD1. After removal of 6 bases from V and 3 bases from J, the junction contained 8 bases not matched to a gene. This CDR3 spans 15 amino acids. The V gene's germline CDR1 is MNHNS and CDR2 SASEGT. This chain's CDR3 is CASRTPHRGTDTQYF. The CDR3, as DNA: TGTGCCAGCAGGACCCCCCACAGGGGGACAGATACGCAGTATTTT.

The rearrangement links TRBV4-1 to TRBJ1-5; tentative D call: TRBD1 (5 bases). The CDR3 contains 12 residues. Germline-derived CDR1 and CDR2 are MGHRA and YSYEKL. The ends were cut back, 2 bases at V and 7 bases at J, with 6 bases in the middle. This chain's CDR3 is CASSQTGQPQHF. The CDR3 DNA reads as TGCGCCAGCAGCCAAACAGGCCAGCCCCAGCATTTT.

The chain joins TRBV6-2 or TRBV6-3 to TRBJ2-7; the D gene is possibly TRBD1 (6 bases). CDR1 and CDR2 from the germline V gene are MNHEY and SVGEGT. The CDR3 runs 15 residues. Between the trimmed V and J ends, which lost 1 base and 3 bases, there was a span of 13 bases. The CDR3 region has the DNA TGTGCCAGCAGTTACTTCAGGGGCGAAGACTACGAGCAGTACTTC. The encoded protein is CASSYFRGEDYEQYF.